The present T cell receptor beta chain was sequenced within a study of T cells in Graves' hyperthyroidism and ophthalmopathy. Germline V gene data show CDR1 as MGHRA and CDR2 as YSYEKL. This CDR3 has 16 residues. Trimming stripped 0 bases from V and 5 bases from J, with 16 bases between. On this clonotype itself: Its antigen is unknown.

General study findings and limits: Blood also contained most expanded thyroid clonotypes above 0.001.

It was RNA transcripts that yielded the amplified TCR beta CDR3 regions. The study used the HTBI primer set for a first-round RT-PCR of the TCR CDR3. TCRdb recomputed calls from the multiplex PCR reads with MiXCR, one row per CDR3 protein. The table records about 740,000 distinct CDR3 sequences, about 15% of them present only once. Aged 18 to 65, the patients had hyperthyroidism that was newly diagnosed and had lasted under 2 months. Patients were excluded because of uncontrolled infection, other autoimmune disease, pregnancy or lactation. This sequence joins TRBV4-1 and TRBJ1-1; a weak D match, TRBD1 (5 bases). Input material: blood. This receptor was identified in a young woman with Graves' hyperthyroidism. CDR3 protein: CASSQELRGWGTEAFF. In DNA, the CDR3 is TGCGCCAGCAGCCAAGAACTGAGGGGATGGGGGACTGAAGCTTTCTTT.